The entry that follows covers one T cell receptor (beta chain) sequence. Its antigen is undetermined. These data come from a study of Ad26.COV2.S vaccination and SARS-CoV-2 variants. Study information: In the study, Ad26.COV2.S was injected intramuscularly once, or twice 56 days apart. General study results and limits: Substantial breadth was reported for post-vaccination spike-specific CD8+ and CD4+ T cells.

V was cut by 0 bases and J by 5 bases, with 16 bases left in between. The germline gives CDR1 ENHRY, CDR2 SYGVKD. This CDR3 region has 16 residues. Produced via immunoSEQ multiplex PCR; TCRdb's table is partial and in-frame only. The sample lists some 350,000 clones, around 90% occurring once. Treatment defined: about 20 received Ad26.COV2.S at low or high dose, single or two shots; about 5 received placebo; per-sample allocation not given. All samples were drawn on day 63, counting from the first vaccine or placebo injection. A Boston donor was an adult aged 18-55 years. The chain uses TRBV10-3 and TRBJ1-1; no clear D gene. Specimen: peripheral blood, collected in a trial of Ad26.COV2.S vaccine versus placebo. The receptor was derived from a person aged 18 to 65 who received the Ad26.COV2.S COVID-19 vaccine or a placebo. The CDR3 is CAISESTLIAGTEAFF. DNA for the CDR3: TGTGCCATCAGTGAGTCGACTTTAATTGCTGGGACTGAAGCTTTCTTT.